A selection of T cell receptor beta chains follows, all from one sample in a study of blood T cell repertoires in COVID-19. Sequenced by immunoSEQ multiplex PCR; TCRdb stores in-frame clones only, minus some. Of 250,000 to 400,000 clones in the sample, 85% are singletons; the top ten hold about 2%. The sample consisted of PBMCs or T cells enriched from blood (not recorded which). The receptor set was obtained from a woman in her 30s who had been exposed to COVID-19. CDR3s include the opening cysteine and the closing phenylalanine or tryptophan. A D gene is named only where the DNA matches it firmly. Rows give clone size only sometimes, using once, few, many, or a class for an expanded clone.

j_gene,v_gene,d_gene,abundance,CDR3nt,CDR3aa
TRBJ1-1,TRBV28,-,-,TGTGCCAGCAGTTTACCCAGTAACACTGAAGCTTTCTTT,CASSLPSNTEAFF
TRBJ2-1,TRBV2,TRBD2,-,TGTGCCAGCAGGGATCCCTTCTCGACAGAGTCCTTACTAGCGACATCCTACAATGAGCAGTTCTTC,CASRDPFSTESLLATSYNEQFF
TRBJ1-2,TRBV23-1,-,-,TGCGCCAGCAGTCAGTCGGGGAGAGGGAACCCTTTTAACTATGGCTACACCTTC,CASSQSGRGNPFNYGYTF
TRBJ2-1,TRBV3-1/TRBV3-2,-,-,TGTGCCAGCAGCCAAGGTAGGCGGGCAGTCCACAATGAGCAGTTCTTC,CASSQGRRAVHNEQFF
TRBJ1-5,TRBV5-1,-,-,TGCGCCAGCAGCGTCGAGGGTAATCAGCCCCAGCATTTT,CASSVEGNQPQHF
TRBJ1-2,TRBV5-6,TRBD1,once,TGTGCCAGCAGGATCGGACAGGGGTTTGGCTATGGCTACACCTTC,CASRIGQGFGYGYTF
TRBJ2-5,TRBV12-3/TRBV12-4,TRBD1,-,TGTGCCAGCAGTTTGGACAGGGGGGAGACCCAGTACTTC,CASSLDRGETQYF
TRBJ1-1,TRBV27,TRBD1,-,TGTGCCAGCAGTTTTGGCCGACAGGGGAACACTGAAGCTTTCTTT,CASSFGRQGNTEAFF
TRBJ2-1,TRBV28,TRBD1,-,TGTGCCAGCAGTTTCGTTTTGGGACAGGGGGGTGGCAATGAGCAGTTCTTC,CASSFVLGQGGGNEQFF
TRBJ1-1,TRBV2,-,-,TGTGCCAGCTACCGGGACACTGAAGCTTTCTTT,CASYRDTEAFF
TRBJ1-5,TRBV24-1,-,-,TGTGCCACCCCTAGCGGGAGCAATCAGCCCCAGCATTTT,CATPSGSNQPQHF
TRBJ2-2,TRBV19,-,-,TGTGCCAGTAGTATATTCGGTTCCGGGGAGCTGTTTTTT,CASSIFGSGELFF
TRBJ2-7,TRBV3-1/TRBV3-2,-,-,TGTGCCAGCAGCTTCTTAGGGGGAGGGAGGAACGAGCAGTACTTC,CASSFLGGGRNEQYF
TRBJ1-2,TRBV27,TRBD1,-,TGTGCCAGCAGTCCGGGACAGCTAAACTATGGCTACACCTTC,CASSPGQLNYGYTF
TRBJ1-2,TRBV24-1,TRBD1,-,TGTGCCACCAGTGAATCCGGGACAGGGGAAGGCTACACCTTC,CATSESGTGEGYTF
TRBJ1-4,TRBV28,TRBD1,-,TGTGCCAGCAGTTTAGCAGGGGGCAGGAATGAAAAACTGTTTTTT,CASSLAGGRNEKLFF
TRBJ2-7,TRBV5-4,TRBD2,-,TGTGCCAGCAGCTTGGGGGGAGGGCTAGCCCTGTACGAGCAGTACTTC,CASSLGGGLALYEQYF
TRBJ1-2,TRBV5-1,-,-,TGCGCCAGCAGCCCGGAGGCGGGTAGGAGGTATGGCTACACCTTC,CASSPEAGRRYGYTF
TRBJ1-1,TRBV29-1,TRBD1,-,TGCAGCGTTGGAGGACAGGGTGTTTACGTTTCCTCGGAAGCTTTCTTT,CSVGGQGVYVSSEAFF